This passage covers 5 T cell receptor beta chains from one sample sequenced in a study of T cell responses to AZD1222 COVID-19 vaccine. TCRdb keeps only in-frame clones here, not all; method: immunoSEQ multiplex PCR. The sample shows about 130,000 clones, approximately 90% of them seen only once. This sample comprised peripheral blood, obtained on day 0 of AZD1222 vaccination. These receptors originate from an adult in good health.

V gene TRBV11-2 combines with J gene TRBJ2-5; maybe TRBD1 (5 bases). V shed 4 bases and J shed 2 bases, with 11 bases lying between them. Germline V lookup: CDR1 SGHAT, CDR2 FQNNGV. The CDR3 is made up of 14 amino acids. The CDR3: CASSSRQIQETQYF. The CDR3 bases are TGTGCCAGCAGCTCACGACAGATACAAGAGACCCAGTACTTC.

The J gene is TRBJ2-1, the V gene TRBV3-1 (or the pseudogene TRBV3-2); D is perhaps TRBD1 (5 bases). The V and J ends lost 4 bases and 4 bases respectively, with 20 bases between them. Germline assignment: CDR1 LGHDT and CDR2 YNNKEL (reference sequence). CDR3 length: 17 residues. The DNA for the CDR3 is TGTGCCAGCAGCCTACTCAAGCTTGGGGCTAGGTACAATGAGCAGTTCTTC. Its translation: CASSLLKLGARYNEQFF.

The gene calls are TRBV6-5 and TRBJ2-7; 7 nucleotides agree with TRBD1. J lost 5 bases, V lost 5 bases, and 9 bases had no gene match. Germline CDR1 is MNHEY and CDR2 is SVGAGI. The CDR3 is 14 amino acids. CDR3 sequence reads: CASSRQGGFHEQYF. Here the CDR3 DNA reads TGTGCCAGCAGTCGACAGGGTGGCTTTCACGAGCAGTACTTC.

V is TRBV19 and J is TRBJ1-2; a possible D gene is TRBD1 (5 bases). Germline V gene data show CDR1 as LNHDA and CDR2 as SQIVND (reference sequence). Trimming stripped 8 bases from V and 8 bases from J, with 15 bases between. The CDR3 covers 12 residues. For the CDR3, the DNA is TGTGCCAGTCGTAGACAGCTCGGCGGCTACACCTTC. This sequence encodes CASRRQLGGYTF.

The chain uses TRBV5-6 and TRBJ1-6; 8 nucleotides line up with TRBD1. Trimming took 2 bases from V and 12 from J; bases not matched to a gene: 7. CDR3 length: 14 amino acids. Germline CDR1 SGHDT, CDR2 YYEEEE. The CDR3 region has the DNA TGTGCCAGCAGCTTCCGGACAGGGTTCGGACCCCTCCACTTT. Encoded protein: CASSFRTGFGPLHF.